This TCR beta chain was observed in a study of cytomegalovirus exposure and HLA in healthy donors. Both 60 Vbeta primers and 13 Jbeta primers went into the PCR. Generated by immunoSEQ multiplex PCR, the TCRdb table keeps only in-frame clones and is missing some. The data contain 150,000 to 250,000 clones, around four fifths of them seen just once; the ten biggest clones take up approximately 6.5%. V dropped 2 bases and J dropped 1 base, with 14 bases sitting between them. The CDR3 runs 17 residues. Germline CDR1 LNHNV, CDR2 YYDKDF (reference sequence). Findings and caveats of the study: V segments that were indistinguishable, TRBV6-2 and TRBV6-3 among them, were omitted from analysis. Cytomegalovirus status was reportedly diagnosed by the classifier with high specificity and sensitivity.

About this clone itself: What it recognizes is unknown.

This clonotype originated in a woman aged 50 to 60 in good health and CMV-seropositive. The rearrangement joins TRBV15 to TRBJ2-2; D might be TRBD2 (6 bases). Sequenced input: PBMCs. The CDR3 bases are TGTGCCACCAGCAGACGCCGTGGGGGGTTGAACACCGGGGAGCTGTTTTTT. Translated: CATSRRRGGLNTGELFF.